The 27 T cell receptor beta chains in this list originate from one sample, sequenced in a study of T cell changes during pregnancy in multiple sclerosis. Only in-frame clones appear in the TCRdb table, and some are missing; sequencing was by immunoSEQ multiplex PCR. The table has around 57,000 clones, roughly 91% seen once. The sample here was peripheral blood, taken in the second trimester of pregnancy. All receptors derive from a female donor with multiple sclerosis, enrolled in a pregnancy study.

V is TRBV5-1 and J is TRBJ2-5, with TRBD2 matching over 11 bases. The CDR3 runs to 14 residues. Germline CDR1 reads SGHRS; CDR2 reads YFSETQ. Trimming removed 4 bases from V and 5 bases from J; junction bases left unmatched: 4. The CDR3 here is CASSQASGGETQYF. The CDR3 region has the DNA TGCGCCAGCAGCCAAGCTAGCGGGGGGGAGACCCAGTACTTC.

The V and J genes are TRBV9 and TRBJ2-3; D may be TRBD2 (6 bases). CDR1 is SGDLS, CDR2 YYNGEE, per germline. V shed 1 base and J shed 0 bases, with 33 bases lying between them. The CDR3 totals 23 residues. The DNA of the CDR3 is TGTGCCAGCAGCGTATCCCACGGGTCGCTGAAACATTATAGCGGAGGTAGCACAGATACGCAGTATTTT. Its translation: CASSVSHGSLKHYSGGSTDTQYF. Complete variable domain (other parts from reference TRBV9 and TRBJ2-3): DSGVTQTPKHLITATGQRVTLRCSPRSGDLSVYWYQQSLDQGLQFLIQYYNGEERAKGNILERFSAQQFPDLHSELNLSSLELGDSALYFCASSVSHGSLKHYSGGSTDTQYFGPGTRLTVL.

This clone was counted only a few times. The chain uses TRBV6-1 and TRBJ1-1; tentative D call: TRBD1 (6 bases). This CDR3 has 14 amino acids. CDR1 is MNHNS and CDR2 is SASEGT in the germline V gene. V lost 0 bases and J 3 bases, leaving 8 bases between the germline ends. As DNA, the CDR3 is TGTGCCAGCAGTGAAGCGGACAGATACACTGAAGCTTTCTTT. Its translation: CASSEADRYTEAFF.

The CDR3 region has the DNA TGTGCCAGCAGTTTAAACGGCGGTAATTCACCCCTCCACTTT. Translating it yields CASSLNGGNSPLHF. The chain joins TRBV7-8 to TRBJ1-6; no clear D. V was pared by 6 bases and J by 6 bases, with 12 bases between. Germline V CDR1 and CDR2: SGHVS, FQNEAQ. This CDR3 comprises 14 residues.

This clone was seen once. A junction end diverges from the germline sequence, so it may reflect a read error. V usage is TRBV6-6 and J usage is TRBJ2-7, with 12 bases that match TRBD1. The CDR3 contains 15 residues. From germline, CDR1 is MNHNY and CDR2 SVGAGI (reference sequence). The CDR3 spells CASTYTGTGGWEQYF. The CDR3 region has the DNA TGTGCCAGCACTTACACCGGGACAGGGGGCTGGGAGCAGTACTTC.

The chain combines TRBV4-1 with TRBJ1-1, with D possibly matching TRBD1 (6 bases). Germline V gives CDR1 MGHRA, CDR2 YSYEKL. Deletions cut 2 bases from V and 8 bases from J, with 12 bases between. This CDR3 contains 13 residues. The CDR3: CASSQPVTGEAFF. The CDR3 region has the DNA TGCGCCAGCAGCCAACCAGTTACAGGGGAAGCTTTCTTT.

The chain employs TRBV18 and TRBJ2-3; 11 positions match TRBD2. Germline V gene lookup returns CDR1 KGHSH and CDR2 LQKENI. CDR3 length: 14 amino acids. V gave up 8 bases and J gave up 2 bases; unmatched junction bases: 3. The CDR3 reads CASRLAGLTDTQYF. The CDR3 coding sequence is TGTGCCAGCCGACTAGCGGGGCTCACAGATACGCAGTATTTT.

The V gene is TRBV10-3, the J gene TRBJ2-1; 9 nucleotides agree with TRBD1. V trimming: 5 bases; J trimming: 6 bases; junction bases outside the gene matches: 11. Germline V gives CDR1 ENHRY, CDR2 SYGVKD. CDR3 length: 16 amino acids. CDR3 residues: CAISISGQGHPNEQFF. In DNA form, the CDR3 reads TGTGCCATCAGTATTTCGGGACAGGGCCACCCCAATGAGCAGTTCTTC.

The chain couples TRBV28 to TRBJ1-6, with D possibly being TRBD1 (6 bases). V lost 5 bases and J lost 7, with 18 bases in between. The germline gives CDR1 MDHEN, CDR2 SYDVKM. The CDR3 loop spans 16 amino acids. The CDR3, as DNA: TGTGCCAGCAGTCCAGAGACGGACAGCGTCAATTCACCCCTCCACTTT. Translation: CASSPETDSVNSPLHF.

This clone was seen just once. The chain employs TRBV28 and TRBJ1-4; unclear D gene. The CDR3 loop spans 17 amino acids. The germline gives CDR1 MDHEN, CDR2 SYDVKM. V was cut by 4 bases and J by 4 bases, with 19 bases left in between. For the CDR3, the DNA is TGTGCCAGCAGTTCCCCCGGGAAAGGAGCTCTTAATGAAAAACTGTTTTTT. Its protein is CASSSPGKGALNEKLFF.

This chain's CDR3 is CASSYGGTSVYEQFF. CDR3 nucleotide sequence: TGTGCCAGCAGTTACGGGGGGACTAGCGTCTATGAGCAGTTCTTC. The chain is built from TRBV6-5 and TRBJ2-1; 10 bases are a match to TRBD2. With 2 bases clipped from V and 8 bases from J, the junction kept 6 bases outside the gene matches. Germline loops: CDR1 MNHEY, CDR2 SVGAGI. The CDR3 runs 15 residues.

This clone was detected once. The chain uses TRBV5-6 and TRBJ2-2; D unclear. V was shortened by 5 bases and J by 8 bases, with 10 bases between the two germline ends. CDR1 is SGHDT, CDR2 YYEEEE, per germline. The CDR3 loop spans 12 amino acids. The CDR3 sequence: CASSLFEGELFF. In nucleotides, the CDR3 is TGTGCCAGCAGTCTGTTTGAGGGGGAGCTGTTTTTT.

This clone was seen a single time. The CDR3 coding sequence is TGTGCCAGCAGTGAAAGGGGTTCGGGTTATCAGCCCCAGCATTTT. Residues: CASSERGSGYQPQHF. The chain couples TRBV6-1 to TRBJ1-5, with D possibly matching TRBD1 (5 bases). CDR1 is MNHNS, CDR2 SASEGT, per germline. This CDR3 is built from 15 residues. V gave up 2 bases and J gave up 5 bases, with 13 bases separating them.

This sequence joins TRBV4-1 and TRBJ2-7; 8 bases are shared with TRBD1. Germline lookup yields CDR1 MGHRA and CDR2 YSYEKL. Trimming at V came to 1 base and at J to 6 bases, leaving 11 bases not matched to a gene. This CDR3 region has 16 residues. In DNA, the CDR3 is TGCGCCAGCAGCCAAGGGGCCGTGCGACAGGGGAGCGAGCAGTACTTC. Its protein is CASSQGAVRQGSEQYF.

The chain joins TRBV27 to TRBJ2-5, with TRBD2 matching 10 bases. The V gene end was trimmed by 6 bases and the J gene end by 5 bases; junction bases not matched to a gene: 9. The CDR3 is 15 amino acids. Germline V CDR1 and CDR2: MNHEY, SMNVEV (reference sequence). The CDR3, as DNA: TGTGCCAGCAGCTGGTCGCAAGCGGGGGGGGAGACCCAGTACTTC. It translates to CASSWSQAGGETQYF.

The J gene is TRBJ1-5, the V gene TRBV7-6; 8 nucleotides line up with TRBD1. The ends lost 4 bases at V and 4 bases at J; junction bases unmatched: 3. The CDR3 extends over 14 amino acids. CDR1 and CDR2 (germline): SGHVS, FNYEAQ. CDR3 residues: CASSSGQENQPQHF. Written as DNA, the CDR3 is TGTGCCAGCAGCTCGGGACAGGAAAATCAGCCCCAGCATTTT.

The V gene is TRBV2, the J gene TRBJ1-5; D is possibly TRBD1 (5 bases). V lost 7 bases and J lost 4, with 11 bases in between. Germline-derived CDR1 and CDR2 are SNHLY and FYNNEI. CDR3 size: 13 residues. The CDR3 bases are TGTGCCAGCAAGGGCCGGGGGAATCAGCCCCAGCATTTT. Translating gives CASKGRGNQPQHF.

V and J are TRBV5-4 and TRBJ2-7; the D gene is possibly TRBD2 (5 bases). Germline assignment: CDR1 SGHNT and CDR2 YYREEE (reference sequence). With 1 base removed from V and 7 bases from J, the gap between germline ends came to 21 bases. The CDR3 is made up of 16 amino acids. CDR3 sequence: CASSLPEGRMGGEQYF. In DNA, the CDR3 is TGTGCCAGCAGCTTGCCTGAGGGCAGGATGGGCGGTGAGCAGTACTTC.

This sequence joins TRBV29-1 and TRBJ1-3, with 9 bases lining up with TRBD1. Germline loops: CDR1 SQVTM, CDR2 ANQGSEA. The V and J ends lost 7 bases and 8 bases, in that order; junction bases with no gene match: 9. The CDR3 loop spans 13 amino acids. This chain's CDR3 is CSAQTGGGDTIYF. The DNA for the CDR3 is TGCAGCGCACAGACAGGGGGAGGGGACACCATATATTTT. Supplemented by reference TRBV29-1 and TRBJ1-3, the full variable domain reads SAVISQKPSRDICQRGTSLTIQCQVDSQVTMMFWYRQQPGQSLTLIATANQGSEATYESGFVIDKFPISRPNLTFSTLTVSNMSPEDSSIYLCSAQTGGGDTIYFGEGSWLTVV.

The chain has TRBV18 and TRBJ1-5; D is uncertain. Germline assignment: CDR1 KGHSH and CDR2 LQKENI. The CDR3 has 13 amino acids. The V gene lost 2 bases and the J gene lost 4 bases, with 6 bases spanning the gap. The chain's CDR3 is CASSPSGNQPQHF. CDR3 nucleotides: TGTGCCAGCTCACCATCAGGAAATCAGCCCCAGCATTTT.

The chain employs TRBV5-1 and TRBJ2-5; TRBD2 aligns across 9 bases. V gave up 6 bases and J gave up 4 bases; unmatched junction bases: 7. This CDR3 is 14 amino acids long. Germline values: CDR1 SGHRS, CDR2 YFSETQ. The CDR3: CASTRLADTETQYF. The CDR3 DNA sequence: TGCGCCAGCACCAGACTAGCGGATACAGAGACCCAGTACTTC.

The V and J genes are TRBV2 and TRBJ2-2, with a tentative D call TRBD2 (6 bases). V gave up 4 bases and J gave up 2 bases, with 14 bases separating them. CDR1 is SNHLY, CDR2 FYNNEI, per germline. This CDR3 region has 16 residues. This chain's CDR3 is CASSGGWGDNTGELFF. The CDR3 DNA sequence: TGTGCCAGCAGTGGTGGGTGGGGGGACAACACCGGGGAGCTGTTTTTT. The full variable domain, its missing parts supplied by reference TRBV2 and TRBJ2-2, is EPEVTQTPSHQVTQMGQEVILRCVPISNHLYFYWYRQILGQKVEFLVSFYNNEISEKSEIFDDQFSVERPDGSNFTLKIRSTKLEDSAMYFCASSGGWGDNTGELFFGEGSRLTVL.

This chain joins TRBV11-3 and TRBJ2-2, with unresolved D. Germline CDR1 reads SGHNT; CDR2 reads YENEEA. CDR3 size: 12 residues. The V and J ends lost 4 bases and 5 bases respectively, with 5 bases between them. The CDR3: CASSSETGELFF. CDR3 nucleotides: TGTGCCAGCAGCTCCGAGACCGGGGAGCTGTTTTTT.

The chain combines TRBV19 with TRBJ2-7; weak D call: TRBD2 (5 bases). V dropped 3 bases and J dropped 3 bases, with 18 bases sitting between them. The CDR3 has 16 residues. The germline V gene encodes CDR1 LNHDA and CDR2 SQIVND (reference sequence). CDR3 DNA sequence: TGTGCCAGTAGTATCGACAATGAGGGTCCAGGCTACGAGCAGTACTTC. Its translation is CASSIDNEGPGYEQYF.

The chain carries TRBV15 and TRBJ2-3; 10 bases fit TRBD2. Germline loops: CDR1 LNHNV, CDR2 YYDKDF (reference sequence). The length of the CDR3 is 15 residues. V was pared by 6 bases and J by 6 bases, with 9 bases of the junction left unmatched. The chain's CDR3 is CATSEAGGRGDTQYF. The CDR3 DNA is TGTGCCACCAGTGAAGCGGGGGGGCGGGGGGATACGCAGTATTTT.

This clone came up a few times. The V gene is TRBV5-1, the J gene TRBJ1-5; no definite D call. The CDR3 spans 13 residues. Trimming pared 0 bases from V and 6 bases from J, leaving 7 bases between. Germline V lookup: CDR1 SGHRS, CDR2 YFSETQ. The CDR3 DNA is TGCGCCAGCAGCTTGGACGGAGTTCAGCCCCAGCATTTT. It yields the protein CASSLDGVQPQHF.

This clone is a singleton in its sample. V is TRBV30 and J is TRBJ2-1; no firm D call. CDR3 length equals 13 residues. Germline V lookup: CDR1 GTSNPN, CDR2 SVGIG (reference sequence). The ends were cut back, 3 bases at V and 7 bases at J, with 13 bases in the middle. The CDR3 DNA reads TGTGCCTGGAGCCCCATTACGGAGAATGAGCAGTTCTTC. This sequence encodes CAWSPITENEQFF.